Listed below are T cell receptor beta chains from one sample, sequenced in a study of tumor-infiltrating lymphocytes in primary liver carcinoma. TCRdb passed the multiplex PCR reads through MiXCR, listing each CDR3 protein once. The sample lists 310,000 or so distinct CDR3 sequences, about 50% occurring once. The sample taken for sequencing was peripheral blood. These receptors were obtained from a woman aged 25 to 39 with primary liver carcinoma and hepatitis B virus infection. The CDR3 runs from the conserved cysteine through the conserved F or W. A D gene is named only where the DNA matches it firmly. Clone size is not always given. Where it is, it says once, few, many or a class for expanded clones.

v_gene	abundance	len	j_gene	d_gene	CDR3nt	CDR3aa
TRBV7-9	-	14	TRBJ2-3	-	TGTGCCAGCAGCTTTTTCACGAAAGCAGATACGCAGTATTTT	CASSFFTKADTQYF
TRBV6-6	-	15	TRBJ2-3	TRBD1	TGTGCCAACAGATTCGGGGACAGATTCACAGATATGCAGTATTTT	CANRFGDRFTDMQYF
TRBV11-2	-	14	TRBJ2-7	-	TGTGCCAGCAGCTCGGTCTGTCGGGGCTACGAGCAGTACTTC	CASSSVCRGYEQYF
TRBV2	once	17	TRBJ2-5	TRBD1	TGTGCCAGCAGTGAATTTTCTTATGGCAGGGGGCGAGAGACCCAGTACTTC	CASSEFSYGRGRETQYF
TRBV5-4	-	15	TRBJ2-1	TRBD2	TGTGCCAGCAAAAAAGCCGAACTAGCGGGAGGGGGGCAGTTCTTC	CASKKAELAGGGQFF
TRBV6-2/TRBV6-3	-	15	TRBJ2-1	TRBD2	TGTGCCAGCCCCGGACTAGCGAGAATGTACAATGAGCAGTTCTTC	CASPGLARMYNEQFF
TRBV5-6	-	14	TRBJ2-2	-	TGTGCCAGCAGCTTTCTTGGGAGTTTCGGGGAGCTGTTTTTT	CASSFLGSFGELFF
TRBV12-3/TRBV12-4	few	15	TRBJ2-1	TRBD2	TGTGCCAGCAGTTTAGTGACTAGCGGGAGTATTGAGCAGTTCTTC	CASSLVTSGSIEQFF
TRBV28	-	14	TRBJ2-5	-	TGTGCCAGCAGTTTACGCGCCACCCAAGAGACCCAGTACTTC	CASSLRATQETQYF
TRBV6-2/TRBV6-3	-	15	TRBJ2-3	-	TGTGCCAGCAGTTCGAACAGGCTTCCCTCAGATACGCAGTATTTT	CASSSNRLPSDTQYF
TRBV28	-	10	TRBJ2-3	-	TGTGCCACAATGGTAGATACGCAGTATTTT	CATMVDTQYF
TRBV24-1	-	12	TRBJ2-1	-	TGTGCCACCAGTATCCTCGGCGATGAGCAGTTCTTC	CATSILGDEQFF
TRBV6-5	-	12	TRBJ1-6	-	TGTGCCAGCAAAATGGGTGATTCACCCCTCCACTTT	CASKMGDSPLHF
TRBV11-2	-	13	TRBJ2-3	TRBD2	TGCACCAGCGCTATAGAGAGCCTAGCGGGACAGTATTTT	CTSAIESLAGQYF
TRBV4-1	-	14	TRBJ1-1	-	TGCGCCAACAGCCCGCGGTCAGGGAGGAGGGAAGCTTTCTTT	CANSPRSGRREAFF
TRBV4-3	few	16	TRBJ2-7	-	TGCGCCGGCAGTCAAGATATACACAGTCTCCCCTACGAGCAGTACTTC	CAGSQDIHSLPYEQYF
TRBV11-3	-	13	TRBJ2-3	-	TGTGCCAGCAGTGCCAACTTACTGGGTAAGCAGTATTTT	CASSANLLGKQYF
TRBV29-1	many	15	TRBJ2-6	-	TGCAGCGTTCGTGGGGTCTTCTCTGGGGCCAACGTCCTGACTTTC	CSVRGVFSGANVLTF
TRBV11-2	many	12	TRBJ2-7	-	TGTGCCAGCAGCTTACCGGGCTACGAGCAGTACTTC	CASSLPGYEQYF
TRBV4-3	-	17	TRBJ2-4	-	TGCGCCAGCAGCTTAGCGCGGGAAGTGAGGTCCAAAATCATTCAGTACTTC	CASSLAREVRSKIIQYF
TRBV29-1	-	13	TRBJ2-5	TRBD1	TGCAGCGTCGCTAGTTGGACAGGGGAGACCCAGTACTTC	CSVASWTGETQYF
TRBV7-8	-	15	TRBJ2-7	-	TGTACCAGCAGCTTAAACAGGGACTTCTCCTACGAGCAGTACTTC	CTSSLNRDFSYEQYF
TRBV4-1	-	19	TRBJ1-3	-	TGCGCCAGCAGCCAAGAAATAGGATTCTTACTTTACTCTGGAAACACCATATATTTT	CASSQEIGFLLYSGNTIYF
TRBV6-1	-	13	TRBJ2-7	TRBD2	TGTGCCAACAGTGGGGGAGGGGCCTACAAGCAGTACTTC	CANSGGGAYKQYF
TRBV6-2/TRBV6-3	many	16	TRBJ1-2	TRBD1	TGTGCCAGCAGCAACACCTACAGGGGGACTGACTATGGCTACACCTTC	CASSNTYRGTDYGYTF
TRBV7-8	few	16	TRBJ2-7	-	TGTGCCAGCAGCTTAGTTGCGGGACCCTCTAATTACGAGCAGTACTTC	CASSLVAGPSNYEQYF
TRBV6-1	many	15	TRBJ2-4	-	TGTGCCAGCAGGGTTAGGGGCCCGGTAAGAAACATTCAGTACTTC	CASRVRGPVRNIQYF
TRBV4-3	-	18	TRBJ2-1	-	TGCGCCAGCAGCCAGGCCCCCCTGTCAGGGGGAGGCGGTAATGAGCAGTTCTTC	CASSQAPLSGGGGNEQFF
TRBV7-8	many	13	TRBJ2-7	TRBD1	TGTGCCAGCAGCTTAGGGACAGGCTACGAGCAGTACTTC	CASSLGTGYEQYF
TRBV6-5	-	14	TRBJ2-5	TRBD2	TGTGCCAGCAGTTCCGGACTAGACTTTGTGACCCAGTACTTC	CASSSGLDFVTQYF
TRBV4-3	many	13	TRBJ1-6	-	TGCGCCAGCAGCCAAGCACGGTATTCACCCCTCCACTTT	CASSQARYSPLHF
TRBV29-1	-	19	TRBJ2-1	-	TGCAGCGTTGAAGGGGGCTTAGGGGCGGGTGTGCTCGGCGGCAATGGGCAGTTCTTC	CSVEGGLGAGVLGGNGQFF
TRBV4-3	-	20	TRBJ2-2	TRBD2	TGCGCCAGCAGCCAAGCTATCACGGGACTAGCGGGATCGAACACCGGGGAGCTGTTTTTT	CASSQAITGLAGSNTGELFF
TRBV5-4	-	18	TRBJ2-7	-	TGTGCCAGCAGCTCTCCTGGTGGGGGCCACTCGCGATACTACGAGCAGTACTTC	CASSSPGGGHSRYYEQYF
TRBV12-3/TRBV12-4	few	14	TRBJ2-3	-	TGTGCCAGCAGTTTAGCGGGAGGCCAAGATACGCAGTATTTT	CASSLAGGQDTQYF
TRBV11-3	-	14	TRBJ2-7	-	TGTGCCAGCAGCCGATCTAGTGGCCGGGGCGAGCAGTACTTC	CASSRSSGRGEQYF
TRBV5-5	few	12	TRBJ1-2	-	TGTGCCAGCAGCAGCGTCAGCTATGGCTACACCTTC	CASSSVSYGYTF
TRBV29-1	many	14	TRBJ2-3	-	TGCAGCGTTGATACAGGGACTAGCACAGATACGCAGTATTTT	CSVDTGTSTDTQYF
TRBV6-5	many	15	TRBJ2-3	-	TGTGCCAGCAGTATTTTCCAAGGGGACACAGATACGCAGTATTTT	CASSIFQGDTDTQYF
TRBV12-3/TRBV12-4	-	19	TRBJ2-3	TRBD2	TGTGCCAGCAGTTTAACCTTTTGGACTAGCGGGAGTACCGCAGATACGCAGTATTTT	CASSLTFWTSGSTADTQYF
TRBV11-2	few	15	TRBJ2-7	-	TGTGCCAGCAGACATGGCGAGACAGAGGTCGACGAGCAGTACTTC	CASRHGETEVDEQYF